The 30 T cell receptor beta chains given below trace back to one sample, sequenced in a study of immune heterogeneity within non-small cell lung tumors. In a multiplex PCR, 32 V and 13 J primers amplified TCR beta CDR3. TCRdb re-called the multiplex PCR reads with MiXCR, one entry per CDR3 protein. The sample carries 15,000 or so distinct CDR3 sequences, around 28% recorded once. Samples each supplied about 650 ng of bulk tumor genomic DNA as template. While surgery was under way, several biopsies spaced far apart were taken per primary tumor. Patients went through curative surgery, and their non-small cell lung cancer was untreated and newly diagnosed. The sequencing sample was made of lung tumor tissue. Every receptor here comes from a man aged 35 to 55 with non-small cell lung cancer.

This clonotype was counted ten times or more. This chain connects TRBV6-6 to TRBJ1-5; D not certain. Germline-derived CDR1 and CDR2 are MNHNY and SVGAGI (reference sequence). Between the trimmed V and J ends, which lost 0 bases and 3 bases, there was a span of 3 bases. The CDR3 runs to 13 residues. The chain's CDR3 is CASSYSNNQPQHF. The CDR3 coding sequence is TGTGCCAGCAGTTACTCGAACAATCAGCCCCAGCATTTT.

Of note for this clonotype: The junction and the germline gene differ at one end; a read error may be behind it. The chain employs TRBV19 and TRBJ2-1; TRBD2 aligns across 9 bases. The germline V gene has CDR1 LNHDA and CDR2 SQIVND (reference sequence). The CDR3 has 15 residues. In nucleotides, the CDR3 is TGTGACAGTAGTGAAACCGGGACTAGCATCAATGAGCAGTTCTTC. Protein product: CDSSETGTSINEQFF.

This clonotype was observed many times. V usage is TRBV27 and J usage is TRBJ1-2; TRBD1 matches at 10 bases. This CDR3 spans 14 amino acids. Trimming cost V 3 bases and J 2 bases; bases outside gene matches: 0. CDR1 is MNHEY and CDR2 is SMNVEV in the germline V gene (reference sequence). In DNA form, the CDR3 reads TGTGCCAGCAGTTTGGGACAGGGGAACTATGGCTACACCTTC. This encodes CASSLGQGNYGYTF.

This clonotype came up many times. The V gene is TRBV18, the J gene TRBJ2-1; D unresolved. The CDR3 loop spans 13 amino acids. The germline CDR1 and CDR2 sequences are KGHSH and LQKENI. Trimming cost V 1 base and J 9 bases, with 10 bases left between them. The CDR3 sequence: CASSPQGPAEQFF. The CDR3 DNA follows: TGTGCCAGCTCACCACAAGGGCCAGCTGAGCAGTTCTTC.

On this clonotype: One end of the junction does not line up with germline, which may come from a read error. This rearrangement joins TRBV18 to TRBJ2-7; no firm D call. CDR1 KGHSH and CDR2 LQKENI come from the germline V gene. This CDR3 is 14 amino acids long. The CDR3 DNA reads TGTGCCAGCTCGCGTGCAACGACGGATTACGAGCGGTACTTC. It is translated as CASSRATTDYERYF.

This clonotype was found many times. The V and J genes are TRBV7-8 and TRBJ2-1, with TRBD2 matching over 7 bases. J lost 9 bases, V lost 1 base, and 9 bases had no gene match. The CDR3 contains 15 residues. In germline, CDR1 is SGHVS, CDR2 FQNEAQ. For the CDR3, the DNA is TGTGCCAGCAGCTTAGGGACCCACTCGGGGGGTGAGCAGTTCTTC. It translates to CASSLGTHSGGEQFF.

A word on this clonotype: A read error is likely, as this CDR3 ends without the conserved phenylalanine or tryptophan. The gene calls are TRBV11-2 and TRBJ1-2; no reliable D call. In germline, CDR1 is SGHAT, CDR2 FQNNGV. CDR3 length equals 15 residues. The CDR3 bases are TGTGTCAGCAGCTTATTCGGGGATAGTAACTATGGCTACACCCTC. This gives the protein CVSSLFGDSNYGYTL.

Points on this clonotype: This clone may be a read error of a much larger clone one base away. The gene calls are TRBV11-3 and TRBJ2-7; D may correspond to TRBD1 or TRBD2 (5 bases each). CDR3 length: 14 residues. The V gene's germline CDR1 is SGHNT and CDR2 YENEEA. This chain's CDR3 is CGSSPDGGRLEQYF. The CDR3 DNA follows: TGTGGCAGCAGCCCAGATGGGGGTCGACTCGAGCAGTACTTC.

This clonotype was observed many times. The genes are TRBV20-1 and TRBJ1-5; 7 nucleotides line up with TRBD1. V trimming: 5 bases; J trimming: 5 bases; junction bases outside the gene matches: 9. Germline V CDR1 and CDR2: DFQATT, SNEGSKA (reference sequence). The CDR3 consists of 14 residues. The DNA of the CDR3 is TGCAGTGCTGGTAAAGTCAGGGGGGATCAGCCCCAGCATTTT. Its protein is CSAGKVRGDQPQHF.

As to this clonotype: This sequence may be a read error, since a much larger clone differs from it by one base. This rearrangement joins TRBV7-8 to TRBJ2-3, with D uncertain. V lost 7 bases and J 0 bases, leaving 14 bases between the germline ends. The CDR3 has 15 amino acids. Germline V lookup: CDR1 SGHVS, CDR2 FQNEAQ. CDR3 nucleotides: TGTGCCAGCATCTTGGGATTAACTAGCACAGATACGCAGTATTTT. Translating it yields CASILGLTSTDTQYF.

A note on this clonotype: A much larger clone lies one base from this, so it may be a read error. The genes are TRBV2 and TRBJ2-1; D might be TRBD1 (6 bases). The V gene's germline CDR1 is SNHLY and CDR2 FYNNEI. This CDR3 comprises 13 residues. The V end lost 8 bases, the J end lost 2 bases, and 10 bases lay between the germline ends. CDR3 nucleotides: TGTGCCAGCGGGGGCAGCGCCTACAATGAGCAGTTCTTC. It encodes CASGGSAYNEQFF.

This clonotype was detected ten times or more. The chain combines TRBV4-2 with TRBJ2-2; D gene ambiguous. Trimming cost V 5 bases and J 2 bases, with 9 bases left between them. This CDR3 comprises 14 residues. Germline lookup yields CDR1 LGHNA and CDR2 YNFKEQ. CDR3: CASSDGPNTGELFF. In DNA form, the CDR3 reads TGTGCCAGCAGCGACGGTCCTAACACCGGGGAGCTGTTTTTT.

Remarks on this clonotype: A read error may explain this, as a much larger clone is one base away. V usage is TRBV3-1 and J usage is TRBJ2-1, with D possibly called TRBD1 or TRBD2 (5 bases each). From germline, CDR1 is LGHDT and CDR2 YNNKEL (reference sequence). This CDR3 has 18 residues. The V end lost 4 bases, the J end lost 0 bases, and 19 bases lay between the germline ends. CDR3 amino acids: CASSPRERGQSSYNEQFF. DNA of the CDR3: TGTGCCAGCAGCCCAAGGGAACGGGGCCAAAGCTCCTACAATGAGCAGTTCTTC.

Of note for this clonotype: A much larger clone is a single base away; this may be a read error. This chain joins TRBV13 and TRBJ2-7; 9 bases align to TRBD1. The CDR3 has 15 residues. Germline CDR1 is PRHDT and CDR2 is FYEKMQ (reference sequence). The CDR3 DNA sequence: TGTGCCAGCAGCTACCTGGGACAGGGTTCCCACGATCAGTACTTC. It yields the protein CASSYLGQGSHDQYF.

This clonotype rates as medium-sized (0.01 to 0.1%). This chain connects TRBV30 to TRBJ1-2; 8 bases line up with TRBD1. The CDR3 loop spans 15 amino acids. The V gene's germline CDR1 is GTSNPN and CDR2 SVGIG (reference sequence). Trimming cost V 2 bases and J 3 bases; bases outside gene matches: 8. The CDR3 spells CAWSTGTGSYYGYTF. CDR3 bases: TGTGCCTGGAGTACGGGGACAGGCTCCTACTATGGCTACACCTTC.

Points on this clonotype: A read error is possible here, since a much larger clone lies one base away. The rearrangement uses TRBV19 and TRBJ1-3, with D uncertain. The CDR3 spans 12 residues. CDR1 is LNHDA and CDR2 is SQIVND in the germline V gene (reference sequence). CDR3 loop: CASRSSGNTTYF. Written as DNA, the CDR3 is TGTGCCAGTCGAAGCTCTGGAAACACCACATATTTT.

The genes are TRBV5-5 and TRBJ1-2; possible D gene TRBD1, 5 bases. Between the trimmed V and J ends, which lost 1 base and 5 bases, there was a span of 12 bases. Germline assignment: CDR1 SGHKS and CDR2 YYEKEE (reference sequence). This CDR3 spans 14 amino acids. The CDR3 spells CASSLSGPTYGYTF. CDR3 DNA sequence: TGTGCCAGCAGCTTGTCAGGGCCAACTTATGGCTACACCTTC. The whole variable domain, remainder taken from reference TRBV5-5 and TRBJ1-2, is DAGVTQSPTHLIKTRGQQVTLRCSPISGHKSVSWYQQVLGQGPQFIFQYYEKEERGRGNFPDRFSARQFPNYSSELNVNALLLGDSALYLCASSLSGPTYGYTFGSGTRLTVV.

Judged by abundance, this clonotype is large. V and J are TRBV10-3 and TRBJ1-6, with D uncertain. Trimming removed 4 bases from V and 7 bases from J, with 11 bases in between. CDR1 and CDR2 from the germline V gene are ENHRY and SYGVKD. This CDR3 has 14 amino acids. Written as DNA, the CDR3 is TGTGCCATCAGTGGGGGAGTAAACAATTCACCCCTCCACTTT. This codes for CAISGGVNNSPLHF.

This clonotype was observed a few times. The rearrangement uses TRBV7-9 and TRBJ2-3; 11 nucleotides match TRBD2. CDR1 and CDR2 from the germline V gene are SEHNR and FQNEAQ (reference sequence). This CDR3 region has 16 residues. V gave up 5 bases and J gave up 6 bases; unmatched junction bases: 10. Here the CDR3 DNA reads TGTGCCAGCAGCGCTTTGACTAGCGGGACAGGGGATACGCAGTATTTT. Translating it yields CASSALTSGTGDTQYF.

Many counts were recorded for this clonotype. The V call is TRBV9, the J call TRBJ2-3; D remains unclear. CDR3 size: 12 residues. V shed 4 bases and J shed 2 bases, with 5 bases lying between them. Germline V gives CDR1 SGDLS, CDR2 YYNGEE. CDR3 in DNA: TGTGCCAGCAGCCCAAACACAGATACGCAGTATTTT. Its protein is CASSPNTDTQYF.

Concerning this clonotype: This may be a read error: a much more frequent sequence differs by one nucleotide. The chain uses TRBV7-9 and TRBJ2-3; no clear D. Germline CDR1 reads SEHNR; CDR2 reads FQNEAQ (reference sequence). The CDR3 is 13 amino acids. The CDR3 spells CDSSPSSSDTQYF. CDR3 coding DNA: TGTGACAGCAGCCCCTCCTCGTCAGATACGCAGTATTTT.

This clonotype was seen at least ten times. This chain joins TRBV20-1 and TRBJ1-6, with a weak D call TRBD1 (5 bases). Germline assignment: CDR1 DFQATT and CDR2 SNEGSKA (reference sequence). The V and J ends lost 0 bases and 5 bases respectively, with 8 bases between them. The CDR3 is 14 residues long. CDR3 nucleotides: TGCAGTGCTAGAGACCACAGGAATAATTCACCCCTCCACTTT. It yields the protein CSARDHRNNSPLHF.

In its sample, this clonotype was seen once. This may be a read error: a much more frequent sequence differs by one nucleotide. This chain uses TRBV20-1 with TRBJ2-2, with TRBD2 matching over 11 bases. Germline V gives CDR1 DFQATT, CDR2 SNEGSKA (reference sequence). The CDR3 has 14 amino acids. The CDR3 here is CSARLAGRVGEVFF. CDR3 coding DNA: TGCAGTGCGAGACTAGCGGGAAGGGTCGGGGAGGTGTTTTTT.

By sample share, this clonotype is medium-sized. This chain uses TRBV5-1 with TRBJ1-6, with D unclear. Trimming took 2 bases from V and 8 from J, leaving 17 bases between them. The CDR3 loop spans 16 amino acids. Germline V gene sequence: CDR1 SGHRS, CDR2 YFSETQ. The CDR3 here is CASSFDGRGLDSPLHF. The CDR3 DNA is TGCGCCAGCAGCTTCGATGGGCGGGGATTGGATTCACCCCTCCACTTT.

This clonotype was seen only a few times. The chain uses TRBV2 and TRBJ2-7; D unresolved. The CDR3 loop spans 14 amino acids. The germline V gene encodes CDR1 SNHLY and CDR2 FYNNEI. Trimming left V 7 bases short and J 2 bases short, with 15 bases between. CDR3 loop: CASTWTSRAYEQYF. The CDR3 DNA reads TGTGCCAGCACCTGGACCAGCCGAGCCTACGAGCAGTACTTC.

Note on this clonotype: Just one base apart from a much larger clone, this may be a read error. V and J are TRBV24-1 and TRBJ2-1, with no clear D. Trimming took off 10 bases at V and 4 bases at J, with 13 bases between the two ends. The CDR3 extends over 13 amino acids. Germline V CDR1 and CDR2: KGHDR, SFDVKD. The CDR3 loop reads CATGPNGYNEQFF. The DNA for the CDR3 is TGTGCCACTGGGCCAAATGGATACAATGAGCAGTTCTTC.

Only one count was recorded for this clonotype. The chain employs TRBV3-1 and TRBJ1-2, with a possible D match to TRBD1 (6 bases). The V gene's germline CDR1 is LGHDT and CDR2 YNNKEL (reference sequence). This CDR3 has 16 residues. Deletions cut 3 bases from V and 4 bases from J, with 18 bases between. The CDR3 loop reads CASSHLTGQKTYGYTF. The DNA for the CDR3 is TGTGCCAGCAGCCACCTGACCGGACAGAAAACCTATGGCTACACCTTC.

As concerns this clonotype: With a much larger clone just one base away, this may be a read error. The chain is built from TRBV6-1 and TRBJ2-1, with 8 bases lining up with TRBD2. The germline gives CDR1 MNHNS, CDR2 SASEGT. The CDR3 contains 13 residues. This CDR3 reads CASRTSANNAQFF. For the CDR3, the DNA is TGTGCCAGCAGGACTAGCGCAAACAATGCGCAGTTCTTC.

In regard to this clonotype: A read error may produce the germline difference seen at one junction end. The V call is TRBV4-2, the J call TRBJ2-2, with D perhaps TRBD1 (6 bases). Per the germline V gene, CDR1 is LGHNA and CDR2 is YNFKEQ. The CDR3 has 15 amino acids. In DNA, the CDR3 is TGTGCCAGAAGCCCAGGGGTAGCGAACACCGGGGAGCTGTTTTTT. Its translation is CARSPGVANTGELFF.

This clonotype appeared many times. The chain couples TRBV24-1 to TRBJ2-1, with 9 bases lining up with TRBD2. Trimming cost V 5 bases and J 0 bases; bases outside gene matches: 4. This CDR3 is 16 amino acids long. Germline V gene lookup returns CDR1 KGHDR and CDR2 SFDVKD. The CDR3: CATSGTSESSYNEQFF. CDR3 bases: TGTGCCACCAGTGGGACTAGCGAAAGCTCCTACAATGAGCAGTTCTTC.